These 9 T cell receptor beta chains were sequenced from one sample in a study of cytomegalovirus exposure and HLA in healthy donors. PCR primers comprised 60 Vbeta and 13 Jbeta primers. Only in-frame clones appear in the TCRdb table, and some are missing; sequencing was by immunoSEQ multiplex PCR. This sample yields over 150,000 clones, of which roughly 73% are seen a single time; 4.9% belongs to the top ten. Sequencing was performed on PBMCs. Receptors were obtained from a male donor in good health and CMV-seronegative.

This chain's CDR3 is CASLTGNTEAFF. The CDR3 DNA is TGTGCCAGCCTCACAGGGAACACTGAAGCTTTCTTT. The J gene is TRBJ1-1, the V gene TRBV6-5; D perhaps matches TRBD1 (5 bases). Trimming removed 8 bases from V and 1 base from J, with 8 bases in between. Germline V lookup: CDR1 MNHEY, CDR2 SVGAGI. The CDR3 sequence is 12 residues long.

The CDR3 reads CASSLIRDRGEQYF. The DNA of the CDR3 is TGTGCCAGCAGCCTAATCCGGGACAGGGGAGAGCAGTACTTC. The J gene is TRBJ2-7, the V gene TRBV7-2; 10 bases match TRBD1. The CDR3 consists of 14 residues. Trimming at V came to 5 bases and at J to 7 bases, leaving 8 bases not matched to a gene. The germline CDR1 and CDR2 sequences are SGHTA and FQGNSA.

This clone was seen a handful of times. V is TRBV7-2 and J is TRBJ1-3; 9 positions match TRBD1. Germline V lookup: CDR1 SGHTA, CDR2 FQGNSA. The CDR3 has 17 residues. The J segment lost 0 bases and the V segment lost 6 bases, leaving 9 bases of the junction unmatched. The chain's CDR3 is CASRPGQGLYSGNTIYF. DNA of the CDR3: TGTGCCAGCAGGCCGGGACAGGGCCTCTACTCTGGAAACACCATATATTTT.

The sample holds a few counts of this clone. V and J are TRBV6-1 and TRBJ1-3; no definite D call. Per germline, CDR1 MNHNS and CDR2 SASEGT. The germline V and J ends were trimmed by 6 bases and 3 bases, with 12 bases remaining between them. The CDR3 has 14 amino acids. The CDR3 DNA sequence: TGTGCCAGCAGCTCTAGTTACCTTGGAAACACCATATATTTT. This gives the protein CASSSSYLGNTIYF.

V gene TRBV19 combines with J gene TRBJ2-3, with 8 nucleotides matching TRBD1. Per the germline V gene, CDR1 is LNHDA and CDR2 is SQIVND (reference sequence). The CDR3 sequence is 15 residues long. Germline trimming cut 3 bases from V and 4 bases from J; bases unmatched to any gene: 6. The chain's CDR3 is CASSIQGASADTQYF. The CDR3 nucleotides are TGTGCCAGTAGTATTCAGGGGGCGTCTGCAGATACGCAGTATTTT.

The V call is TRBV5-6, the J call TRBJ1-5; D not certain. Germline loops: CDR1 SGHDT, CDR2 YYEEEE. Trimming removed 2 bases from V and 3 bases from J, with 12 bases in between. The CDR3 has 15 residues. This chain's CDR3 is CASSFMAGYNQPQHF. Here the CDR3 DNA reads TGTGCCAGCAGCTTCATGGCAGGCTACAATCAGCCCCAGCATTTT.

The sample holds one count of this clone. The chain employs TRBV18 and TRBJ1-4; 7 bases map to TRBD1. CDR1 and CDR2 from the germline V gene are KGHSH and LQKENI. V lost 5 bases and J lost 7; bases outside the gene matches: 7. This CDR3 has 14 residues. The CDR3 DNA reads TGTGCCAGCTCAACTACGGGACAGTCTGAAAAACTGTTTTTT. Translation gives CASSTTGQSEKLFF.

CDR3 region: CASSPDRAIGYGYTF. Here the CDR3 DNA reads TGTGCCAGCAGCCCTGACAGGGCTATCGGCTATGGCTACACCTTC. The genes are TRBV5-6 and TRBJ1-2, with TRBD1 matching 7 bases. J was trimmed by 4 bases and V by 4 bases; bases with no gene match: 10. Germline V lookup: CDR1 SGHDT, CDR2 YYEEEE. This CDR3 has 15 amino acids.

The CDR3 protein is CASSPMSNTEAFF. CDR3 nucleotide sequence: TGTGCCAGCAGCCCCATGTCGAACACTGAAGCTTTCTTT. V gene TRBV5-6 combines with J gene TRBJ1-1; no firm D call. Germline CDR1 reads SGHDT; CDR2 reads YYEEEE. The CDR3 is 13 residues long. Trimming took off 4 bases at V and 1 base at J, with 8 bases between the two ends.